The sequence of this TCR beta chain was determined in a study of blood T cell repertoires in COVID-19. CDR3 length equals 14 residues. The germline V gene encodes CDR1 GTSNPN and CDR2 SVGIG (reference sequence). V shed 1 base and J shed 2 bases, with 10 bases lying between them. Original processing methods: Researchers report that nucleated cell counts were estimated from reference gene primer amplification. Profiled with immunoSEQ multiplex PCR; TCRdb holds only in-frame clones, not every one. The DNA gave D and trimming, while V, J and clone size come from that table. The sample carries 300,000 or so clones, roughly 85% recorded once.

This receptor was taken from a woman aged 30 to 39 who had recovered from COVID-19. This sequence joins TRBV30 and TRBJ2-3; tentative D call: TRBD1 (5 bases). The sample taken for sequencing was PBMCs or T cells enriched from blood (not recorded which). The CDR3 reads CAWSGGRNTDTQYF. Written as DNA, the CDR3 is TGTGCCTGGAGTGGGGGCAGGAACACAGATACGCAGTATTTT.